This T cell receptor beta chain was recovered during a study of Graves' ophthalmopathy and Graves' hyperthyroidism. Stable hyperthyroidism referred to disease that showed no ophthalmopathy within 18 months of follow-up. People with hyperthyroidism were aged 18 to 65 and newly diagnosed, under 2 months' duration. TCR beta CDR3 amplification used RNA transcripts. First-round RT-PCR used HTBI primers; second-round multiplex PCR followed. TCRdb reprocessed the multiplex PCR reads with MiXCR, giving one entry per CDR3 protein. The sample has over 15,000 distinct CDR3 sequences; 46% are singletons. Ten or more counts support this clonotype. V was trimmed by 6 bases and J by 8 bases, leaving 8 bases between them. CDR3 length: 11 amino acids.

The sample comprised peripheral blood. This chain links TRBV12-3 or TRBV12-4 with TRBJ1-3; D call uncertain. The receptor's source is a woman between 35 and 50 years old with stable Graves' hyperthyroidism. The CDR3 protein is CASSPGDTIYF. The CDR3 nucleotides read TGTGCCAGCAGCCCTGGGGACACCATATATTTT.